This T cell receptor (beta chain) stems from a study of T cell responses to AZD1222 COVID-19 vaccine. Generated by immunoSEQ multiplex PCR, the TCRdb table keeps only in-frame clones and is missing some. The sample has some 120,000 clones, around 90% seen once. On this clone: Its specificity is not known.

The CDR3 contains 15 residues. With 6 bases removed from V and 5 bases from J, the gap between germline ends came to 16 bases. Germline V gene sequence: CDR1 LNHDA, CDR2 SQIVND (reference sequence). Whole-study results and caveats: The donor group comprised mostly white British people and more females; the analysis possibly underestimated clonal diversity. Of the AZD1222 recipients, only 5 to 7 were seropositive at baseline. There were repertoire samples only from the period after the peak T cell response.

The chain couples TRBV19 to TRBJ2-2, with D perhaps matching TRBD2 (6 bases). The source was peripheral blood, collected on day 0 of AZD1222 vaccination. The sequence derives from an adult in good health. CDR3 in amino acids: CASRTTGVRTGELFF. The CDR3 coding sequence is TGTGCCAGTAGGACTACGGGGGTCAGGACCGGGGAGCTGTTTTTT.